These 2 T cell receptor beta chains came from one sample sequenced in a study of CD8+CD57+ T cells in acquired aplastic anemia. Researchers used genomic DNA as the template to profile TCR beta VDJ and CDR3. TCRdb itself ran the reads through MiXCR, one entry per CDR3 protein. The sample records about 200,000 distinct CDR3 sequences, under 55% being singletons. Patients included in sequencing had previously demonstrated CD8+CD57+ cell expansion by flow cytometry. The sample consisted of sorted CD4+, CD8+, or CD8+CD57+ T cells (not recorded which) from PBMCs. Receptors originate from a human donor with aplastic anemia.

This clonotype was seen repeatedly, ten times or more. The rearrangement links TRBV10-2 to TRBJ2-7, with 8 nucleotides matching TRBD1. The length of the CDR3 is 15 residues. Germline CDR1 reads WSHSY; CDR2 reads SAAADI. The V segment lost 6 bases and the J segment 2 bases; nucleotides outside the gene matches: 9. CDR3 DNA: TGCGCCAGCAGCGCTGAGGGACAGGCAGCCTACGAGCAGTACTTC. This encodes CASSAEGQAAYEQYF.

The CDR3 nucleotides read TGTGCCAGCAGCTTGGAGCGTGCATCCTACGAGCAGTACTTC. Translating it yields CASSLERASYEQYF. This chain links TRBV5-5 with TRBJ2-7, with D uncertain. Germline CDR1 and CDR2: SGHKS and YYEKEE (reference sequence). Between the trimmed V and J ends, which lost 0 bases and 1 base, there was a span of 8 bases. The CDR3 sequence is 14 residues long.